The 7 T cell receptor beta chains below come from one sample, sequenced in a study of blood T cells in healthy people across ages. It was with a sample-barcoded 5' primer and a J-beta primer mix that a second PCR of roughly 7 to 12 cycles was run. TCRdb itself ran the 5' RACE reads through MiXCR, one entry per CDR3 protein. The sample lists some 1,000,000 distinct CDR3 sequences; about 23% were seen once. These sequences were also reported in another study, on T cells of mothers and their children.

The sample consisted of blood. The origin of the receptors is a girl aged 2 to 9 in good health.

This clonotype was picked up a small number of times. The junction departs from germline at one end; a sequencing error may be responsible. The J gene is TRBJ1-1, the V gene TRBV20-1, with D tentatively TRBD1 (5 bases). Germline CDR1 reads DFQATT; CDR2 reads SNEGSKA (reference sequence). This CDR3 spans 13 amino acids. CDR3 amino acids: CSATFEGNAEAFF. DNA of the CDR3: TGCAGTGCTACGTTCGAGGGGAACGCTGAAGCTTTCTTT.

In its sample, this clonotype was seen a few times. The CDR3 nucleotides are TGCGCCAGCAGCCAATTTAGCTCCTACAATGAGCAGTTCTTC. It yields the protein CASSQFSSYNEQFF. The chain recombines TRBV4-1 with TRBJ2-1; D is unresolved. This CDR3 comprises 14 residues. In germline, CDR1 is MGHRA, CDR2 YSYEKL. Trimming pared 2 bases from V and 0 bases from J, leaving 5 bases between.

The chain combines TRBV3-1 with TRBJ2-7; no firm D call. Between the trimmed V and J ends, which lost 0 bases and 7 bases, there was a span of 13 bases. The CDR3 runs 14 residues. Germline V gene sequence: CDR1 LGHDT, CDR2 YNNKEL (reference sequence). CDR3 region: CASSQEALLPEQYF. The DNA for the CDR3 is TGTGCCAGCAGCCAAGAGGCTCTCCTCCCGGAGCAGTACTTC.

In this sample, this clonotype turned up a few times. This rearrangement joins TRBV7-2 to TRBJ1-4; D remains unclear. From germline, CDR1 is SGHTA and CDR2 FQGNSA. This CDR3 region has 14 residues. Trimming took off 0 bases at V and 4 bases at J, with 6 bases between the two ends. The CDR3 region is CASSLAIGNEKLFF. The CDR3 nucleotides read TGTGCCAGCAGCTTAGCCATCGGTAATGAAAAACTGTTTTTT. Full variable domain (outside the CDR3, taken from reference TRBV7-2 and TRBJ1-4): GAGVSQSPSNKVTEKGKDVELRCDPISGHTALYWYRQSLGQGLEFLIYFQGNSAPDKSGLPSDRFSAERTGGSVSTLTIQRTQQEDSAVYLCASSLAIGNEKLFFGSGTQLSVL.

This clonotype was observed a single time. V gene TRBV6-5 combines with J gene TRBJ1-1; TRBD1 matches 7 bases. The CDR3 sequence is 13 residues long. The V segment lost 5 bases and the J segment 8 bases; nucleotides outside the gene matches: 8. Germline V gene data show CDR1 as MNHEY and CDR2 as SVGAGI. Written as DNA, the CDR3 is TGTGCCAGCAGTATTCCGGGACAGCGAGAAGCTTTCTTT. Its protein is CASSIPGQREAFF.

The chain recombines TRBV28 with TRBJ2-5; possible D gene TRBD1, 6 bases. Germline V CDR1 and CDR2: MDHEN, SYDVKM. Trimming removed 8 bases from V and 3 bases from J, with 13 bases in between. CDR3 length equals 13 residues. In DNA form, the CDR3 reads TGTGCCAGCGGACAGCTTACTAAAGAGACCCAGTACTTC. Translating it yields CASGQLTKETQYF.

The chain couples TRBV4-3 to TRBJ2-7, with a possible D match to TRBD1 (7 bases). The V and J ends lost 0 bases and 5 bases respectively, with 14 bases between them. CDR1 is LGHNA, CDR2 YSLEER, per germline. The CDR3 has 15 residues. The CDR3 region is CASSQDRRGDDEQYF. CDR3 coding DNA: TGCGCCAGCAGCCAAGATCGCAGGGGGGACGACGAGCAGTACTTC.